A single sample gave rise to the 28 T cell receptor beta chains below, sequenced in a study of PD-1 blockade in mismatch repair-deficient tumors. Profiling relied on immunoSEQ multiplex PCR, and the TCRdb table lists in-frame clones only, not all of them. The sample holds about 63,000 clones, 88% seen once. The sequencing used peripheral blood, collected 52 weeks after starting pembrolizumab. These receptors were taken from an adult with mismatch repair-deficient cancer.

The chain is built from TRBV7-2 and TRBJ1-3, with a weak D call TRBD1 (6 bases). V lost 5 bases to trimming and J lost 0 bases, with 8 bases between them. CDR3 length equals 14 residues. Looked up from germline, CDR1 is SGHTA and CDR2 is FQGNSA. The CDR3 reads CASSRGGSGNTIYF. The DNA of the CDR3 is TGTGCCAGCAGCCGAGGGGGCTCTGGAAACACCATATATTTT. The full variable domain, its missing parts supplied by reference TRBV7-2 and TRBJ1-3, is GAGVSQSPSNKVTEKGKDVELRCDPISGHTALYWYRQSLGQGLEFLIYFQGNSAPDKSGLPSDRFSAERTGGSVSTLTIQRTQQEDSAVYLCASSRGGSGNTIYFGEGSWLTVV.

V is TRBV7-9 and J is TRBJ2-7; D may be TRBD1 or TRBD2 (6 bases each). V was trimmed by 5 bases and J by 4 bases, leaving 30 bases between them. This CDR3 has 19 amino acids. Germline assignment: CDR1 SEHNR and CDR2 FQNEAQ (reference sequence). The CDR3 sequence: CASSPGKTGRRGNFYEQYF. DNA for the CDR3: TGTGCCAGCAGCCCAGGCAAGACAGGTCGGCGCGGGAATTTTTACGAGCAGTACTTC. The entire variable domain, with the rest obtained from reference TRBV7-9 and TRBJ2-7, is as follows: DTGVSQNPRHKITKRGQNVTFRCDPISEHNRLYWYRQTLGQGPEFLTYFQNEAQLEKSRLLSDRFSAERPKGSFSTLEIQRTEQGDSAMYLCASSPGKTGRRGNFYEQYFGPGTRLTVT.

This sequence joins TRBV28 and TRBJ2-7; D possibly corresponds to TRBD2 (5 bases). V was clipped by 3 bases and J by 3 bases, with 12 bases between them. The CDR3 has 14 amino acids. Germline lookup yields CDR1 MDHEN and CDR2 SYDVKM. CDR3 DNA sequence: TGTGCCAGCAGTTTGTGGCTAGGAGGCTACGAGCAGTACTTC. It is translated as CASSLWLGGYEQYF.

CDR3 bases: TGTGCCAGCAGCGTAAGCGGGACAAATCAATACGAGCAGTACTTC. Translating gives CASSVSGTNQYEQYF. The V gene is TRBV6-5, the J gene TRBJ2-7; D might be TRBD2 (7 bases). The germline V gene encodes CDR1 MNHEY and CDR2 SVGAGI. Trimming pared 6 bases from V and 4 bases from J, leaving 19 bases between. The CDR3 totals 15 residues.

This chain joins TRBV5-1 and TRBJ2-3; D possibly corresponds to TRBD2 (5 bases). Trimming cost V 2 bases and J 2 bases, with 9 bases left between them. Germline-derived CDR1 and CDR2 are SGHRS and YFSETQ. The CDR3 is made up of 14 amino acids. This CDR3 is CASSLAVVTDTQYF. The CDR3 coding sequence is TGCGCCAGCAGCTTAGCGGTGGTCACAGATACGCAGTATTTT.

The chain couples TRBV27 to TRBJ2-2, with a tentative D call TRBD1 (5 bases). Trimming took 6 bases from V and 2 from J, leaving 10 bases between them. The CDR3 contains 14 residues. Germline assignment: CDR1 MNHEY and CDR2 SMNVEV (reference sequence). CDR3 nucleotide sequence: TGTGCCAGCAGACGACAGTATAACACCGGGGAGCTGTTTTTT. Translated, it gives CASRRQYNTGELFF.

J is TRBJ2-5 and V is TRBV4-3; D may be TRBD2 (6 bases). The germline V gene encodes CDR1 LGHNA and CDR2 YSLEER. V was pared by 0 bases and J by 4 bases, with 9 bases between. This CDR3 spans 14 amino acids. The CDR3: CASSQDRRGETQYF. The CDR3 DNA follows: TGCGCCAGCAGCCAAGATCGGCGGGGAGAGACCCAGTACTTC.

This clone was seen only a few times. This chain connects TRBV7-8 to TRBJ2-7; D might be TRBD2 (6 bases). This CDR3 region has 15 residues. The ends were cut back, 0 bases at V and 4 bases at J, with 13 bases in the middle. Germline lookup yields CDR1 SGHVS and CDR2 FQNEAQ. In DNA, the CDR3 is TGTGCCAGCAGCTTAGCTCTGGGGGGAGGATACGAGCAGTACTTC. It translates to CASSLALGGGYEQYF.

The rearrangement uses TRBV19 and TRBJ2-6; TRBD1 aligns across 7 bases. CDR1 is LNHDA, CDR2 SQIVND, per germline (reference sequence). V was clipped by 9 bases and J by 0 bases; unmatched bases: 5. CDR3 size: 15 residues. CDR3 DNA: TGTGCCAGCGGACAGGCTGGCTCTGGGGCCAACGTCCTGACTTTC. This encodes CASGQAGSGANVLTF.

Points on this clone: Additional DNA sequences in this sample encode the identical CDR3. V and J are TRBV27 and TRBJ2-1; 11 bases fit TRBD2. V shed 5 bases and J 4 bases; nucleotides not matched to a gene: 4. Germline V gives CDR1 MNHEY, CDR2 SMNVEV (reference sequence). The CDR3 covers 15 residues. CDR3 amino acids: CASSPGTSGYNEQFF. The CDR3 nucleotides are TGTGCCAGCAGTCCAGGGACTAGCGGTTACAATGAGCAGTTCTTC.

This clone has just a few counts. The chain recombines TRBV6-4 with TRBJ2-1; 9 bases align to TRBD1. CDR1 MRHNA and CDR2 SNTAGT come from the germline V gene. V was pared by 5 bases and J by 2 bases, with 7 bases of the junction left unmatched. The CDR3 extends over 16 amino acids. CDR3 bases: TGTGCCAGCAGTCCTGGACAGGGGCCAACCTACAATGAGCAGTTCTTC. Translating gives CASSPGQGPTYNEQFF.

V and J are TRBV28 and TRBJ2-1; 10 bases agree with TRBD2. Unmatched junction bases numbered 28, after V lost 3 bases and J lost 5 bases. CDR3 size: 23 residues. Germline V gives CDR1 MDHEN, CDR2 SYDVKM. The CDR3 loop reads CASSFTSSWTTKEREGAHNEQFF. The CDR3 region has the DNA TGTGCCAGCAGTTTTACATCCAGTTGGACCACTAAAGAGCGGGAGGGCGCCCACAATGAGCAGTTCTTC.

CDR3 in amino acids: CASAGAEDTEAFF. The DNA of the CDR3 is TGTGCCAGCGCGGGGGCCGAGGACACTGAAGCTTTCTTT. The rearrangement uses TRBV13 and TRBJ1-1; perhaps TRBD1 as D (6 bases). Per germline, CDR1 PRHDT and CDR2 FYEKMQ (reference sequence). CDR3 length equals 13 residues. V was shortened by 8 bases and J by 3 bases, with 13 bases between the two germline ends.

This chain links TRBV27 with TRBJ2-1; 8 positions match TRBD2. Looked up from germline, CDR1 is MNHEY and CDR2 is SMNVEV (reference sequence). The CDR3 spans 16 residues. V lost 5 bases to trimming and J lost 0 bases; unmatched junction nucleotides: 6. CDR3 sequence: CASSLLAGSSYNEQFF. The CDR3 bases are TGTGCCAGCAGTCTCTTAGCGGGGAGCTCCTACAATGAGCAGTTCTTC.

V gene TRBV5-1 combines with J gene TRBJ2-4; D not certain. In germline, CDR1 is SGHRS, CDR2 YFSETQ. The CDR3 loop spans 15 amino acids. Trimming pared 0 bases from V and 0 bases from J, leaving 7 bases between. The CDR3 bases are TGCGCCAGCAGCTTGGGGCAGGCAGCCAAAAACATTCAGTACTTC. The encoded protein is CASSLGQAAKNIQYF.

CDR3 sequence reads: CASSIIGTNYGYTF. The CDR3 DNA reads as TGTGCCAGTAGTATTATAGGGACTAACTATGGCTACACCTTC. The chain links TRBV19 to TRBJ1-2, with D uncertain. This CDR3 contains 14 residues. Trimming stripped 3 bases from V and 0 bases from J, with 8 bases between. From germline, CDR1 is LNHDA and CDR2 SQIVND (reference sequence).

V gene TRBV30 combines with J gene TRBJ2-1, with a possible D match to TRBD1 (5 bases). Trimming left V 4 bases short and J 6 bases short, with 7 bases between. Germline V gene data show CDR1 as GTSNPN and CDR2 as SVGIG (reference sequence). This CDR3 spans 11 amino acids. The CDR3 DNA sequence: TGTGCCTGGAATCAGGGCAATGAGCAGTTCTTC. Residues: CAWNQGNEQFF.

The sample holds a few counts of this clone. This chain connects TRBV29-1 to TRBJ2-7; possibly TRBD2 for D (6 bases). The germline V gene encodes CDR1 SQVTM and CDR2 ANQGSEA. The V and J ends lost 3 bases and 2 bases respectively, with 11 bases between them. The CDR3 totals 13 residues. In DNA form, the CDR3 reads TGCAGCGTTGAGAGGGAGGTCCCCTACGAGCAGTACTTC. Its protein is CSVEREVPYEQYF.

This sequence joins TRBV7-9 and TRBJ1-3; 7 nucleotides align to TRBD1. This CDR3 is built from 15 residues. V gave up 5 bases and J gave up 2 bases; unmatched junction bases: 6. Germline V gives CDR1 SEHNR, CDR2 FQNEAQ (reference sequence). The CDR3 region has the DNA TGTGCCAGCAGCCAGGACAGGTATACTGGAAACACCATATATTTT. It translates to CASSQDRYTGNTIYF.

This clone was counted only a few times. CDR3 in amino acids: CASSLQVRINEKLFF. DNA for the CDR3: TGTGCCAGCTCACTACAGGTCAGAATTAATGAAAAACTGTTTTTT. The chain has TRBV18 and TRBJ1-4, with D maybe TRBD1 (5 bases). The V end lost 4 bases, the J end lost 4 bases, and 13 bases lay between the germline ends. The CDR3 has 15 residues. The germline CDR1 and CDR2 sequences are KGHSH and LQKENI.

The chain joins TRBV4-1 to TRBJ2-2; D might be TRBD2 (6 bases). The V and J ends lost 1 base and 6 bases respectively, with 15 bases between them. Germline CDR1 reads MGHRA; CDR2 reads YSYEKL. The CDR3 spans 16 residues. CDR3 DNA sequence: TGCGCCAGCAGCCAAGCCGGGGGACGGAGACCCGGGGAGCTGTTTTTT. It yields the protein CASSQAGGRRPGELFF.

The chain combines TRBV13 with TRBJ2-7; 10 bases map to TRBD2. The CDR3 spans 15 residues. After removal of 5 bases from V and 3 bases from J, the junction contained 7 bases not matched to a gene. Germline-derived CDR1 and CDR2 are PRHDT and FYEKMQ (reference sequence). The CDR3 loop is CASSLTGLANYEQYF. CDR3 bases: TGTGCCAGCAGCCTCACGGGACTAGCGAACTACGAGCAGTACTTC.

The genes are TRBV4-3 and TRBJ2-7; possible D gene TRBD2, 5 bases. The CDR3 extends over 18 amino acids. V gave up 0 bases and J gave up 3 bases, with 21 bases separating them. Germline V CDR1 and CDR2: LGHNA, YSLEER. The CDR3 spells CASSQDAGTPLPLYEQYF. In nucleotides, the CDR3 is TGCGCCAGCAGCCAAGATGCGGGTACTCCCCTCCCCCTCTACGAGCAGTACTTC.

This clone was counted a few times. The CDR3 here is CASSLGTSGGTQYF. CDR3 DNA sequence: TGTGCCAGCAGCTTAGGGACTAGCGGTGGTACGCAGTATTTT. J is TRBJ2-3 and V is TRBV7-9; 10 nucleotides align to TRBD2. Trimming cost V 1 base and J 8 bases; bases outside gene matches: 3. Looked up from germline, CDR1 is SEHNR and CDR2 is FQNEAQ (reference sequence). The CDR3 is made up of 14 amino acids.

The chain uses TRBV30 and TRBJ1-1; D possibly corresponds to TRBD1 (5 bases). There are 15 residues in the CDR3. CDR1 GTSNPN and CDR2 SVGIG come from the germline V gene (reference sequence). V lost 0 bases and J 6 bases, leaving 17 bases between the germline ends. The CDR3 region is CAWSVFWREGAEAFF. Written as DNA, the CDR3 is TGTGCCTGGAGTGTATTCTGGCGGGAAGGGGCTGAAGCTTTCTTT. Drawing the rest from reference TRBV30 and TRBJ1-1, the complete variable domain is SQTIHQWPATLVQPVGSPLSLECTVEGTSNPNLYWYRQAAGRGLQLLFYSVGIGQISSEVPQNLSASRPQDRQFILSSKKLLLSDSGFYLCAWSVFWREGAEAFFGQGTRLTVV.

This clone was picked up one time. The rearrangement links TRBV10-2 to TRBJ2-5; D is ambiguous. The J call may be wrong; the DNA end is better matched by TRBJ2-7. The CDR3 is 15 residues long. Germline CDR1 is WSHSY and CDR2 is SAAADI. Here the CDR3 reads CASSDPDTVSYEQYF. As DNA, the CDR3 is TGCGCCAGCAGTGACCCCGACACTGTCTCCTACGAGCAGTACTTC.

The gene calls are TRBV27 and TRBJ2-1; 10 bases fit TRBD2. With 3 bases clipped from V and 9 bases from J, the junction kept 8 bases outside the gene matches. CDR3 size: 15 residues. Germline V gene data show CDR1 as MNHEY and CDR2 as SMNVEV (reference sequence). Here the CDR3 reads CASSFKAGGRSEQFF. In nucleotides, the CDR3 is TGTGCCAGCAGTTTCAAAGCGGGAGGGAGGAGTGAGCAGTTCTTC.

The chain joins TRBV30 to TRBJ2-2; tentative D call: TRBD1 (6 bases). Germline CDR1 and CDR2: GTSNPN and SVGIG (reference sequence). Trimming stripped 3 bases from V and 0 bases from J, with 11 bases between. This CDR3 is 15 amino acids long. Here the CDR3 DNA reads TGTGCCTGGAGAAGGGGACACTCGAACACCGGGGAGCTGTTTTTT. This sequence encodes CAWRRGHSNTGELFF.